This T cell receptor beta chain was documented in a study of T cells after yellow fever vaccination. Overall study context: The SMART-Seq v4 Ultra Low Input method served to prepare the low-cell-number fractions.

The CDR3 runs to 16 residues. V lost 2 bases and J lost 0, with 14 bases in between. Looked up from germline, CDR1 is WSHSY and CDR2 is SAAADI. TCRdb analysed the 5' RACE reads with MiXCR anew, one entry per CDR3 protein. The sample shows a few hundred thousand distinct CDR3 sequences, around 13% of them seen only once. The chain links TRBV10-2 to TRBJ2-7; perhaps TRBD1 as D (5 bases). Sequenced here: CD4+ T cells sorted from PBMCs, sampled 15 days after the yellow fever booster vaccination. The sequence derives from a man between 18 and 29 years old who received the YFV17D yellow fever vaccine. Here the CDR3 reads CASSERQFEGSYEQYF. The CDR3 coding sequence is TGCGCCAGCAGTGAGCGACAGTTTGAAGGCTCCTACGAGCAGTACTTC.